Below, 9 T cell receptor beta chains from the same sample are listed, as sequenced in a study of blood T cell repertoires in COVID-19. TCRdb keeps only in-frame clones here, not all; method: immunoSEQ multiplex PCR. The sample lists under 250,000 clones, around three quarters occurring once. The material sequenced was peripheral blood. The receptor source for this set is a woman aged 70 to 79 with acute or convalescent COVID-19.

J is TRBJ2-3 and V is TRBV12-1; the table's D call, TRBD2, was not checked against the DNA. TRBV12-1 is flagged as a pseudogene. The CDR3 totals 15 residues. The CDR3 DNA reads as TGTGCCAGCAGCTTTGCGCGGACTTGCACAGATACGCAGTATTTT. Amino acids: CASSFARTCTDTQYF.

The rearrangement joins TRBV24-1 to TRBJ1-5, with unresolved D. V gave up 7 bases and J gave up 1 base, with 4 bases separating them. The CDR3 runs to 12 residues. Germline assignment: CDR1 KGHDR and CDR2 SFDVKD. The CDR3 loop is CATSQSNQPQHF. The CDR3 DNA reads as TGTGCCACCAGCCAAAGCAATCAGCCCCAGCATTTT.

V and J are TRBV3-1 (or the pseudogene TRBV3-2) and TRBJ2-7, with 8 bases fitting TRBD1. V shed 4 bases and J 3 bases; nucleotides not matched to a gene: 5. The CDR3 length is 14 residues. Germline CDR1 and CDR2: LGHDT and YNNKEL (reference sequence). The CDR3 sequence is CASSPRTGRYEQYF. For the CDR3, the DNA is TGTGCCAGCAGCCCCCGGACAGGGCGCTACGAGCAGTACTTC.

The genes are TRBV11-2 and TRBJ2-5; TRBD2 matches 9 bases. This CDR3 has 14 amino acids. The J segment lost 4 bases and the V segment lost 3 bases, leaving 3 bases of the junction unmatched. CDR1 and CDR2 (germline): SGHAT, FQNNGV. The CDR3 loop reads CASSFGGRAETQYF. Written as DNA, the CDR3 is TGTGCCAGCAGCTTTGGCGGGAGGGCAGAGACCCAGTACTTC.

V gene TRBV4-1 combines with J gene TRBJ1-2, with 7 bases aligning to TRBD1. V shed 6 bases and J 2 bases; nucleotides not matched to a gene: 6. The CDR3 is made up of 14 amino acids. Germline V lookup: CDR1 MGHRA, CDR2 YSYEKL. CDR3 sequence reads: CASSPGQLNYGYTF. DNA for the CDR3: TGCGCCAGCAGTCCGGGACAGCTAAACTATGGCTACACCTTC.

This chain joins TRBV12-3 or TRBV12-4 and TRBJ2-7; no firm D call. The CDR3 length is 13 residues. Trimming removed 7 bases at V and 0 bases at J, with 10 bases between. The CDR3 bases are TGTGCCAGCAACCCGACTGGCTCCTACGAGCAGTACTTC. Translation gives CASNPTGSYEQYF.

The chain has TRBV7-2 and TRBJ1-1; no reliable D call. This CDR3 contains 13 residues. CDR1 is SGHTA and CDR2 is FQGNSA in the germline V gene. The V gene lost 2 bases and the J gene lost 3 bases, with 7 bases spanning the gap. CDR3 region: CASSLMSDTEAFF. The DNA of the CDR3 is TGTGCCAGCAGCTTAATGTCAGACACTGAAGCTTTCTTT. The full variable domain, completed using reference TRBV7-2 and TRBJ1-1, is GAGVSQSPSNKVTEKGKDVELRCDPISGHTALYWYRQSLGQGLEFLIYFQGNSAPDKSGLPSDRFSAERTGGSVSTLTIQRTQQEDSAVYLCASSLMSDTEAFFGQGTRLTVV.

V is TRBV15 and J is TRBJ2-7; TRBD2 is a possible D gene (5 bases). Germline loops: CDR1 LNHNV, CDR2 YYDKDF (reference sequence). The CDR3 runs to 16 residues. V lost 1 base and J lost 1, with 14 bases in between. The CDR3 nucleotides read TGTGCCACCAGCAGAGTCCTAGCTCAAGGGTCCTACGAGCAGTACTTC. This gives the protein CATSRVLAQGSYEQYF.

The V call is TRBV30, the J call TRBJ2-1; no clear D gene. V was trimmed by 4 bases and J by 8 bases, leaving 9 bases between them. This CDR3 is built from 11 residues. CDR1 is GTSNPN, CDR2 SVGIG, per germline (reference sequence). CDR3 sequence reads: CAWKFSYEQFF. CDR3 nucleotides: TGTGCCTGGAAATTCTCGTATGAGCAGTTCTTC.